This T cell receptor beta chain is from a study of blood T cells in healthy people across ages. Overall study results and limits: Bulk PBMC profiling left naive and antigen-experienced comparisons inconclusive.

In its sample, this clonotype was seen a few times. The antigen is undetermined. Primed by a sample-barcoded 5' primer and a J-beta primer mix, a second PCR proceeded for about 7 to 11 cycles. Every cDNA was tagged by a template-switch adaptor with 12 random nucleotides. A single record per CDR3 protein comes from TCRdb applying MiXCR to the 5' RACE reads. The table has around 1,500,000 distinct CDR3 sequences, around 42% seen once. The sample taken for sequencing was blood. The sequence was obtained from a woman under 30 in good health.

The CDR3 nucleotides are TGTGCCATCAGCGCAGGTCGGGGCCCTAACAATGAGCAGTTCTTC. Its translation is CAISAGRGPNNEQFF. This chain joins TRBV10-3 and TRBJ2-1; D possibly uses TRBD1 or TRBD2 (5 bases each). V gave up 6 bases and J gave up 5 bases, with 17 bases separating them. The germline gives CDR1 ENHRY, CDR2 SYGVKD. This CDR3 spans 15 amino acids.